The 17 T cell receptor beta chains listed next were all sequenced from one sample in a study of control samples from healthy donors and cancer patients. The method was immunoSEQ multiplex PCR; TCRdb's version includes in-frame clones alone and lacks a portion of them. This table holds about 94,000 clones, approximately 90% found once. Sequencing was done on a sample of blood. These receptors all stem from a woman aged 18 to 35 in good health.

Within the sample, this clone is large. CDR3 sequence: CASSLRDRDTGELFF. In nucleotides, the CDR3 is TGTGCCAGCAGCTTACGTGACAGGGACACCGGGGAGCTGTTTTTT. V usage is TRBV11-2 and J usage is TRBJ2-2, with 7 bases that match TRBD1. J lost 3 bases, V lost 2 bases, and 3 bases had no gene match. The CDR3 is 15 amino acids. Germline lookup yields CDR1 SGHAT and CDR2 FQNNGV.

This clone was observed once. The chain has TRBV5-4 and TRBJ2-1; 7 bases agree with TRBD2. The CDR3 is made up of 13 amino acids. Germline trimming cut 2 bases from V and 8 bases from J; bases unmatched to any gene: 4. The germline gives CDR1 SGHNT, CDR2 YYREEE (reference sequence). This CDR3 reads CASSFSGYHEQFF. CDR3 coding DNA: TGTGCCAGCAGCTTTAGCGGGTACCATGAGCAGTTCTTC.

This chain joins TRBV7-6 and TRBJ2-2; the D gene is possibly TRBD1 (5 bases). The germline V and J ends were trimmed by 1 base and 6 bases, with 9 bases remaining between them. Germline CDR1 SGHVS, CDR2 FNYEAQ. This CDR3 is 14 amino acids long. CDR3: CASSLGGAAGELFF. CDR3 DNA: TGTGCCAGCAGCTTAGGGGGCGCGGCCGGGGAGCTGTTTTTT.

This chain links TRBV7-3 with TRBJ1-5, with 8 bases matching TRBD1. Germline CDR1 reads SGHTA; CDR2 reads FQGTGA. V gave up 2 bases and J gave up 5 bases; unmatched junction bases: 5. The CDR3 extends over 15 amino acids. CDR3: CASSLLPGGDQPQHF. As DNA, the CDR3 is TGTGCCAGCAGCTTATTACCAGGGGGCGATCAGCCCCAGCATTTT.

The J gene is TRBJ1-6, the V gene TRBV6-2 or TRBV6-3; tentatively, D is TRBD1 (6 bases). V was clipped by 1 base and J by 5 bases, with 12 bases between them. The CDR3 length is 16 residues. Germline CDR1 is MNHEY and CDR2 is SVGEGT. The CDR3 reads CASSYWAGADNSPLHF. CDR3 nucleotide sequence: TGTGCCAGCAGTTACTGGGCAGGGGCGGATAATTCACCCCTCCACTTT.

The gene calls are TRBV6-5 and TRBJ1-6, with a tentative D call TRBD1 (6 bases). Trimming removed 8 bases from V and 9 bases from J, with 14 bases in between. Germline V gene sequence: CDR1 MNHEY, CDR2 SVGAGI. This CDR3 contains 13 residues. In DNA, the CDR3 is TGTGCCAGCGGCGGGACACCGGCTTCACCCCTCCACTTT. This sequence encodes CASGGTPASPLHF.

This rearrangement joins TRBV5-1 to TRBJ2-2; tentatively, D is TRBD2 (5 bases). This CDR3 spans 17 amino acids. In germline, CDR1 is SGHRS, CDR2 YFSETQ. Trimming removed 3 bases from V and 1 base from J, with 16 bases in between. The DNA for the CDR3 is TGCGCCAGCAGCTCGGGCCCCGGACGGGGGAACACCGGGGAGCTGTTTTTT. Encoded protein: CASSSGPGRGNTGELFF. Full variable domain (outside the CDR3, taken from reference TRBV5-1 and TRBJ2-2): KAGVTQTPRYLIKTRGQQVTLSCSPISGHRSVSWYQQTPGQGLQFLFEYFSETQRNKGNFPGRFSGRQFSNSRSEMNVSTLELGDSALYLCASSSGPGRGNTGELFFGEGSRLTVL.

This rearrangement joins TRBV18 to TRBJ1-5, with D perhaps TRBD1 (6 bases). The germline gives CDR1 KGHSH, CDR2 LQKENI. Trimming stripped 8 bases from V and 3 bases from J, with 14 bases between. The CDR3 has 14 residues. The CDR3 reads CASTQGRNNQPQHF. As DNA, the CDR3 is TGTGCCAGCACACAGGGAAGGAACAATCAGCCCCAGCATTTT.

The chain combines TRBV19 with TRBJ1-1; D not certain. V was shortened by 7 bases and J by 4 bases, with 13 bases between the two germline ends. The germline V gene has CDR1 LNHDA and CDR2 SQIVND (reference sequence). CDR3 length: 13 residues. Here the CDR3 reads CASTMGTPTEAFF. The CDR3 region has the DNA TGTGCCAGTACAATGGGCACTCCCACTGAAGCTTTCTTT.

The chain has TRBV6-6 and TRBJ1-1, with D maybe TRBD1 (5 bases). Germline CDR1 and CDR2: MNHNY and SVGAGI (reference sequence). This CDR3 region has 13 residues. Trimming stripped 2 bases from V and 5 bases from J, with 9 bases between. The CDR3 DNA reads as TGTGCCAGCAGTTACGGGGACGTAACTGAAGCTTTCTTT. Translation gives CASSYGDVTEAFF.

This sequence joins TRBV5-1 and TRBJ1-1; a possible D gene is TRBD1 (6 bases). Trimming took 4 bases from V and 6 from J, leaving 13 bases between them. This CDR3 region has 13 residues. The V gene's germline CDR1 is SGHRS and CDR2 YFSETQ. CDR3 bases: TGCGCCAGCAGCGCTGAATGGACAGCTGAAGCTTTCTTT. Translated, it gives CASSAEWTAEAFF.

This chain connects TRBV2 to TRBJ1-5, with 7 nucleotides matching TRBD1. This CDR3 contains 17 residues. Trimming removed 5 bases from V and 2 bases from J; junction bases left unmatched: 12. Per germline, CDR1 SNHLY and CDR2 FYNNEI. The CDR3 is CASSPRPRGEGNQPQHF. In DNA form, the CDR3 reads TGTGCCAGCAGTCCACGTCCCAGGGGGGAGGGCAATCAGCCCCAGCATTTT.

For the CDR3, the DNA is TGTGCCAGCAGCTGGCGGACAGACCAAGAGACCCAGTACTTC. This sequence encodes CASSWRTDQETQYF. V and J are TRBV5-8 and TRBJ2-5; D may be TRBD1 (6 bases). Looked up from germline, CDR1 is SGHTS and CDR2 is YDEGEE. The CDR3 is 14 residues long. Trimming stripped 3 bases from V and 0 bases from J, with 9 bases between.

J is TRBJ1-1 and V is TRBV4-1, with 9 bases identical to TRBD1. The CDR3 consists of 17 residues. After removal of 0 bases from V and 0 bases from J, the junction contained 5 bases not matched to a gene. The germline CDR1 and CDR2 sequences are MGHRA and YSYEKL. Here the CDR3 DNA reads TGCGCCAGCAGCCAAGATGGGACAGGGAGGATGAACACTGAAGCTTTCTTT. Its protein is CASSQDGTGRMNTEAFF.

The sample holds one count of this clone. The rearrangement links TRBV6-5 to TRBJ2-7; 9 positions match TRBD1. Germline V gene sequence: CDR1 MNHEY, CDR2 SVGAGI. V gave up 6 bases and J gave up 2 bases; unmatched junction bases: 8. This CDR3 comprises 15 residues. The CDR3 DNA sequence: TGTGCCAGCAGACCCGGGACAGGGTTCGCCTACGAGCAGTACTTC. It is translated as CASRPGTGFAYEQYF.

The genes are TRBV5-1 and TRBJ1-1; 7 bases agree with TRBD1. In germline, CDR1 is SGHRS, CDR2 YFSETQ. The CDR3 runs to 18 residues. Trimming cost V 4 bases and J 8 bases; bases outside gene matches: 23. The CDR3 bases are TGCGCCAGCAGCCTAAAGCGGCGGGACAGTTTATTTTTCGTGGAAGCTTTCTTT. Protein: CASSLKRRDSLFFVEAFF.

The J gene is TRBJ1-5, the V gene TRBV27; 7 bases match TRBD1. The germline V gene encodes CDR1 MNHEY and CDR2 SMNVEV (reference sequence). Unmatched junction bases numbered 11, after V lost 3 bases and J lost 6 bases. The CDR3 spans 16 residues. The CDR3 DNA reads as TGTGCCAGCAGTTTTCGGTTTGAGGGGGCGGGTCAGCCCCAGCATTTT. It yields the protein CASSFRFEGAGQPQHF.